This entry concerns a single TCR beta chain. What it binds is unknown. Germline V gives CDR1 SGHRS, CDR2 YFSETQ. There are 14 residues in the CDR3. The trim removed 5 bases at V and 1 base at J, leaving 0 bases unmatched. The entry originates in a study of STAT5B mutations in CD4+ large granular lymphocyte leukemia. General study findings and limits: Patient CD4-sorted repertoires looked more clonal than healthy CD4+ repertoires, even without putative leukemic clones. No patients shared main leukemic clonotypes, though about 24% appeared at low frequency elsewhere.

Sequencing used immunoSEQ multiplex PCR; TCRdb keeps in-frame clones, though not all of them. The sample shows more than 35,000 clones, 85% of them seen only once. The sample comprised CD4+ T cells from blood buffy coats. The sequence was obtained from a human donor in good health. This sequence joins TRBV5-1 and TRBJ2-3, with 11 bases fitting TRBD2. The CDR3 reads CASRLAGGTDTQYF. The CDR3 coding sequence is TGCGCCAGCAGACTAGCGGGGGGCACAGATACGCAGTATTTT.